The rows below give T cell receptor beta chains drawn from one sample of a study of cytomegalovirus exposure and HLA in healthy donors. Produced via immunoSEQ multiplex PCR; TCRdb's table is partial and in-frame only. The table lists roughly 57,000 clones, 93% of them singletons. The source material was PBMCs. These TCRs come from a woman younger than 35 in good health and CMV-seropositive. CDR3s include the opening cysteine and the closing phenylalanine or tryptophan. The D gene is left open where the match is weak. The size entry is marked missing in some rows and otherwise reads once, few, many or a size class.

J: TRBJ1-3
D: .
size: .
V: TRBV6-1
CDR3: CASRTEGLSGNTIYF
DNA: TGTGCCAGCAGGACCGAGGGCCTCTCTGGAAACACCATATATTTT

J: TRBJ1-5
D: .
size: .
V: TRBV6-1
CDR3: CASSGGRTTDQPQHF
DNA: TGTGCCAGCAGTGGAGGTAGAACTACCGATCAGCCCCAGCATTTT

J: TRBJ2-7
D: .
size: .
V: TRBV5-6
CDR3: CASSLGLARGMNF
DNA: TGTGCCAGCAGCTTGGGGTTAGCCAGGGGCATGAACTTC

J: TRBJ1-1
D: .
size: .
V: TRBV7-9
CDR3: CASSLARVRITEAFF
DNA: TGTGCCAGCAGCTTAGCCAGGGTCAGAATCACTGAAGCTTTCTTT

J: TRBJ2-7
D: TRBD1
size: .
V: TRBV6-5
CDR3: CASSPWTGDEQYF
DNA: TGTGCCAGCAGTCCGTGGACAGGGGACGAGCAGTACTTC

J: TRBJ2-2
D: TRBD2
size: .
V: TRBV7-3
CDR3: CASSLSGGAETGELFF
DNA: TGTGCCAGCAGCCTTAGCGGGGGGGCAGAAACCGGGGAGCTGTTTTTT

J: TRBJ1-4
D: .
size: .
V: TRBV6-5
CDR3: CASSYTVATNEKLFF
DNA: TGTGCCAGCAGCTATACAGTTGCAACTAATGAAAAACTGTTTTTT

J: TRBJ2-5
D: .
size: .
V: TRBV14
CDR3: CASSQYRVRETQYF
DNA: TGTGCCAGCAGCCAATACAGGGTCAGAGAGACCCAGTACTTC

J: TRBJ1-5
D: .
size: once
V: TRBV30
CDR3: CAWGGAGGWNQPQHF
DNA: TGTGCCTGGGGTGGGGCAGGAGGGTGGAATCAGCCCCAGCATTTT

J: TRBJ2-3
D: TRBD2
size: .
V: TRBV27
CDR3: CASSSGLAGGHNSTDTQYF
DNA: TGTGCCAGCAGTTCGGGACTAGCGGGGGGCCACAATAGCACAGATACGCAGTATTTT

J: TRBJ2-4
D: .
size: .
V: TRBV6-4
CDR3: CASSTSGSGDIQYF
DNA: TGTGCCAGCAGCACGTCGGGGAGTGGGGACATTCAGTACTTC

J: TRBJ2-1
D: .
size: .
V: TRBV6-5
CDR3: CASSARFNEQFF
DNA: TGTGCCAGCAGTGCGAGGTTCAATGAGCAGTTCTTC

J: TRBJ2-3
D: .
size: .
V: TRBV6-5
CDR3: CASSYSTGTDTQYF
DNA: TGTGCCAGCAGTTACTCGACGGGGACAGATACGCAGTATTTT

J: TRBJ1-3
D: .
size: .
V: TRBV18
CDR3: CASSPSGPRSGNTIYF
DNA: TGTGCCAGCTCACCAAGCGGACCGCGCTCTGGAAACACCATATATTTT

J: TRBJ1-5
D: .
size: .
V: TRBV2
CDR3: CASRQGSNQPQHF
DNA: TGTGCCAGCAGACAGGGTAGCAATCAGCCCCAGCATTTT

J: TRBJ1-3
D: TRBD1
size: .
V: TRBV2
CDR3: CASSETDRGPFGNTIYF
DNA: TGTGCCAGCAGTGAGACCGACAGGGGGCCGTTCGGAAACACCATATATTTT

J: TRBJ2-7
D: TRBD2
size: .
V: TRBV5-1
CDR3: CASSFTVSGGAGYEQYF
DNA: TGCGCCAGCAGCTTCACCGTTAGCGGGGGGGCCGGGTACGAGCAGTACTTC

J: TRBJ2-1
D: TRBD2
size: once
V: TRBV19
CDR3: CASSMNGGANEQFF
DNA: TGTGCCAGTAGTATGAACGGGGGGGCCAATGAGCAGTTCTTC

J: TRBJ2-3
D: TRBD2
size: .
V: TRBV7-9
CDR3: CASSLGLAGASTDTQYF
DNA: TGTGCCAGCAGCTTAGGACTAGCGGGAGCCAGCACAGATACGCAGTATTTT

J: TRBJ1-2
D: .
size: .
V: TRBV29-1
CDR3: CSVEDPWGRYGYTF
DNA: TGCAGCGTTGAAGATCCCTGGGGGCGCTATGGCTACACCTTC

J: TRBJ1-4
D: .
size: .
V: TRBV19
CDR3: CASSAQFAEKLFF
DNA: TGTGCCAGTAGTGCTCAGTTTGCAGAAAAACTGTTTTTT

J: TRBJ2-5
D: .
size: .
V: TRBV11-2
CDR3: CASSPANQEETQYF
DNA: TGTGCCAGCAGTCCAGCTAACCAGGAAGAGACCCAGTACTTC

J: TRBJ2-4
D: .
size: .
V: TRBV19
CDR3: CASSPSQGVGPELAKNIQYF
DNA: TGTGCCAGTAGTCCCTCCCAAGGGGTAGGACCAGAATTAGCCAAAAACATTCAGTACTTC

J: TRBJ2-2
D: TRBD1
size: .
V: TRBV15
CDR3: CATSIDRGISGELFF
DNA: TGTGCCACCAGCATCGACAGGGGAATCTCCGGGGAGCTGTTTTTT

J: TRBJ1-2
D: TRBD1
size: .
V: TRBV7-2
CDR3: CASSLALDRFSDGYTF
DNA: TGTGCCAGCAGCTTAGCGCTGGACAGGTTTTCGGATGGCTACACCTTC

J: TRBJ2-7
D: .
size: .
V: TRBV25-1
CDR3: CASSEQSTGKGEQYF
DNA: TGTGCCAGCAGTGAGCAATCCACAGGGAAGGGCGAGCAGTACTTC

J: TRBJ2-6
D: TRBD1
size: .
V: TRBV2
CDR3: CASSEGGTGVLSGANVLTF
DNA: TGTGCCAGCAGTGAAGGAGGGACAGGGGTTCTCTCTGGGGCCAACGTCCTGACTTTC

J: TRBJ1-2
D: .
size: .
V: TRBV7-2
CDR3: CASSRGASTGNYGYTF
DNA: TGTGCCAGCAGCAGAGGCGCCTCGACCGGCAACTATGGCTACACCTTC

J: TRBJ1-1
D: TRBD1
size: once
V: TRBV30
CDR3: CAWSLGQGAEAFF
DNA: TGTGCCTGGAGTTTAGGGCAGGGGGCTGAAGCTTTCTTT

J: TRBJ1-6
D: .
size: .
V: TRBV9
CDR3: CASSLAGKNSPLHF
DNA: TGTGCCAGCAGCCTTGCAGGGAAAAATTCACCCCTCCACTTT

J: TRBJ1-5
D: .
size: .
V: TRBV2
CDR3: CASSAGNQPQHF
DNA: TGTGCCAGCAGTGCCGGCAATCAGCCCCAGCATTTT

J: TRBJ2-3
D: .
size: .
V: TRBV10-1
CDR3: CASSESVGRGQSTDTQYF
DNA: TGCGCCAGCAGTGAGTCTGTAGGGAGAGGACAGAGCACAGATACGCAGTATTTT

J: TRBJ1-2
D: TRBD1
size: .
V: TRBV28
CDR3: CASSLTGMGQGAGGYTF
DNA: TGTGCCAGCAGTTTGACTGGTATGGGACAGGGGGCCGGTGGCTACACCTTC